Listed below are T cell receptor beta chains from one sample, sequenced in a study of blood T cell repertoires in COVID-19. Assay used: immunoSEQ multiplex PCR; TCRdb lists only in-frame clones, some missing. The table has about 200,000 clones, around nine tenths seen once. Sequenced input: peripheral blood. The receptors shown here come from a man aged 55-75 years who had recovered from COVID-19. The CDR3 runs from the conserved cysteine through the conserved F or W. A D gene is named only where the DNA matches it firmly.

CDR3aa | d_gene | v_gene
CASSRQGSNEQFF | TRBD1 | TRBV3-1/TRBV3-2
CASSLTGVEKLFF | TRBD1 | TRBV7-2
CASSHSGLADYEQYF | TRBD2 | TRBV3-1/TRBV3-2
CASSTHRDGYTF | - | TRBV5-1
CASSPVVSMNTEAFF | - | TRBV4-2
CAWRLAHSTDTQYF | TRBD2 | TRBV30
CASSQGMNTEAFF | - | TRBV6-4
CASSLTPGQGNYGYTF | TRBD1 | TRBV28
CASSPYRTGRYNSPLHF | TRBD1 | TRBV3-1/TRBV3-2
CASSGAPGTQTYNEQFF | - | TRBV18
CASSFEGDYGYTF | - | TRBV12-1
CAWGPRGEKLFF | - | TRBV30
CASSLGTPITDTQYF | - | TRBV7-9
CASSLVGGVNEKLFF | - | TRBV5-4
CASSLGLNWRTDTQYF | - | TRBV5-1
CASSPTGEYGYTF | TRBD1 | TRBV7-3
CASSISGQGAYEQYF | TRBD1 | TRBV19
CASTRGRNNEKLFF | - | TRBV19
CAWSTGRVQYF | - | TRBV30
CASSMPRAGKDNYGYTF | - | TRBV19
CASSQDRDQETQYF | - | TRBV3-1/TRBV3-2
CATDSSSTDTQYF | - | TRBV24-1
CASSNRAAQVNEQFF | - | TRBV19
CASSLEWDRVYEQYF | TRBD1 | TRBV7-2
CAIRERLAPLHF | - | TRBV10-3
CASRRESTDTQYF | - | TRBV5-6
CAWRFGQGGEPQHF | - | TRBV30
CASSLVGQGAPEAFF | TRBD1 | TRBV11-2
CASKGGTEAFF | - | TRBV2
CASSQDRWLDYEQYF | TRBD1 | TRBV5-1
CASSLKASGAPRVF | - | TRBV7-3
CASSNGQGADNQPQHF | TRBD1 | TRBV7-9
CASSLRVGGNEKLFF | - | TRBV18
CATLRGLGTEAFF | TRBD1 | TRBV2
CASSFGGGRWNEQFF | TRBD2 | TRBV28
CSALINYGYTF | - | TRBV29-1
CASSLEHYSNQPQHF | - | TRBV5-1
CASSIQQSSGNTIYF | - | TRBV19
CASSVGLRGEIYGEAFF | - | TRBV9
CASSRGDRGDIQYF | TRBD1 | TRBV3-1/TRBV3-2
CASSPQRHQNLYEQYF | - | TRBV18
CASSSNRLAGVVNEQFF | TRBD2 | TRBV5-1
CASSRATGTGELFF | - | TRBV5-4
CASRRSYNEQFF | - | TRBV7-3
CACSDRTNTEAFF | - | TRBV19
CASGPGGANTEAFF | - | TRBV11-2